This TCR beta chain stems from a study of T cells in Graves' hyperthyroidism and ophthalmopathy. Amplified TCR beta CDR3 regions derived from RNA transcripts. The TCR CDR3 was amplified in a first-round RT-PCR using the HTBI primer set. TCRdb used MiXCR to reprocess the multiplex PCR reads, holding one entry per CDR3 protein. Of roughly 750,000 distinct CDR3 sequences in the sample, about 16% were seen once. Reasons for excluding patients were uncontrolled infection, other autoimmune disease, pregnancy or lactation. Sample: blood. The clonotype comes from a man aged 18 to 35 with Graves' hyperthyroidism.

CDR3 DNA sequence: TGCAGTGCTAAGGCGGGGCTGGCTGAAGCTTTCTTT. Translating gives CSAKAGLAEAFF. The chain has TRBV20-1 and TRBJ1-1, with D possibly matching TRBD1 (5 bases). Germline V CDR1 and CDR2: DFQATT, SNEGSKA (reference sequence). V was cut by 4 bases and J by 6 bases, with 12 bases left in between. The CDR3 consists of 12 residues.